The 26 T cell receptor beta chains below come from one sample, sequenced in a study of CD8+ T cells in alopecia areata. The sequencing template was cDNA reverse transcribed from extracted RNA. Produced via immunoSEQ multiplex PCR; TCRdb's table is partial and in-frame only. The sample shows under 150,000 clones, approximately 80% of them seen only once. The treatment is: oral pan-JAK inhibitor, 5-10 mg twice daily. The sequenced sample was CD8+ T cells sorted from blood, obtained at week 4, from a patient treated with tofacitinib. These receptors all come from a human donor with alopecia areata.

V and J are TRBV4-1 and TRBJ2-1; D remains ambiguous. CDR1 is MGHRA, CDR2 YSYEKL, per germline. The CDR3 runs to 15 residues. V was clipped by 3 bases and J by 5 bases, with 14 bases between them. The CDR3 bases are TGCGCCAGCAGCCAGAGCACGGGTCAACACAATGAGCAGTTCTTC. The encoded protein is CASSQSTGQHNEQFF.

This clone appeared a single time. The DNA of the CDR3 is TGCGCCAGCAGCCCAGGGACCTACCAAGAGACCCAGTACTTC. This codes for CASSPGTYQETQYF. The gene calls are TRBV5-1 and TRBJ2-5; D may correspond to TRBD1 or TRBD2 (5 bases each). Trimming took off 4 bases at V and 0 bases at J, with 10 bases between the two ends. Germline loops: CDR1 SGHRS, CDR2 YFSETQ. The CDR3 consists of 14 residues.

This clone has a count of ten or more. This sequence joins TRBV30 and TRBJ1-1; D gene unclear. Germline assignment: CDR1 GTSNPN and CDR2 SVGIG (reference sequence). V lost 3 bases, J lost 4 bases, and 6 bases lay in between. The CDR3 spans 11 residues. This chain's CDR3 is CAWSESTEAFF. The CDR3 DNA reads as TGTGCCTGGAGCGAGAGCACTGAAGCTTTCTTT.

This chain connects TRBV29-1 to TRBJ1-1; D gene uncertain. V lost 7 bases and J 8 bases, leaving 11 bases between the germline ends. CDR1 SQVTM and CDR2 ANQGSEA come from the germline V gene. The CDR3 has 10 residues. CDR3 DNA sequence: TGCAGCGCCGAAATGAAAGAAGCTTTCTTT. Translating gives CSAEMKEAFF.

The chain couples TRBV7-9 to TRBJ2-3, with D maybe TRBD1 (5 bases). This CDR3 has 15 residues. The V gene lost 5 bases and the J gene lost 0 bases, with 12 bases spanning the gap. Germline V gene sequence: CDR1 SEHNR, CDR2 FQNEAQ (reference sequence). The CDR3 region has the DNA TGTGCCAGCAGCCCCAGGGTTCCTAGCACAGATACGCAGTATTTT. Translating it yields CASSPRVPSTDTQYF.

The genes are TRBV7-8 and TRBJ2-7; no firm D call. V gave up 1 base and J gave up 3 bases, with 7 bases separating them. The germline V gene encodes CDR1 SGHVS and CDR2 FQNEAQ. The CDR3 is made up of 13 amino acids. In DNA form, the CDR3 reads TGTGCCAGCAGCTTAGTGTCAGACTACGAGCAGTACTTC. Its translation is CASSLVSDYEQYF.

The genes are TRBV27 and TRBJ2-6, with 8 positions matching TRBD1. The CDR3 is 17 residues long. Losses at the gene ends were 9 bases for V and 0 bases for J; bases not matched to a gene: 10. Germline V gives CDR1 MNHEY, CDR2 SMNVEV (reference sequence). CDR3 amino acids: CASRQGPTVSGANVLTF. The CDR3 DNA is TGTGCCAGTCGACAGGGGCCGACCGTCTCTGGGGCCAACGTCCTGACTTTC.

The CDR3, as DNA: TGTGCCAGCAGTTCGCCTAGCGGACAAGAGACCCAGTACTTC. Encoded protein: CASSSPSGQETQYF. The chain couples TRBV28 to TRBJ2-5; TRBD2 agrees at 7 bases. Germline V CDR1 and CDR2: MDHEN, SYDVKM. Trimming took 4 bases from V and 2 from J; bases not matched to a gene: 4. CDR3 length equals 14 residues.

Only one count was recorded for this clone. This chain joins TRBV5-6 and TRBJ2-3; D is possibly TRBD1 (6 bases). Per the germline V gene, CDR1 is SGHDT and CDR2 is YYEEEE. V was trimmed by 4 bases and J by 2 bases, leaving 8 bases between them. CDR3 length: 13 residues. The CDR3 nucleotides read TGTGCCAGCAGCCGGGACACCACAGATACGCAGTATTTT. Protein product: CASSRDTTDTQYF.

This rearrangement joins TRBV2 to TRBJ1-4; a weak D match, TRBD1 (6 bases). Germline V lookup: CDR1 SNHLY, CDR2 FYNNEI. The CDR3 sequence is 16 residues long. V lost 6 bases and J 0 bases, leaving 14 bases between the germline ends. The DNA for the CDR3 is TGTGCCAGCAGCAGAAGGGGGGCGACAACTAATGAAAAACTGTTTTTT. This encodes CASSRRGATTNEKLFF.

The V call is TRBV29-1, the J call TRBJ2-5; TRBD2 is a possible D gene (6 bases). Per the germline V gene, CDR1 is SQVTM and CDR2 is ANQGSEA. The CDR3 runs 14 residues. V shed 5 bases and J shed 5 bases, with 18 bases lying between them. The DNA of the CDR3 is TGCAGCGTTACCTCCACGCGGGGAAGGGAGACCCAGTACTTC. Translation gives CSVTSTRGRETQYF. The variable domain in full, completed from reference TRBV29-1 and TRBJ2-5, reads SAVISQKPSRDICQRGTSLTIQCQVDSQVTMMFWYRQQPGQSLTLIATANQGSEATYESGFVIDKFPISRPNLTFSTLTVSNMSPEDSSIYLCSVTSTRGRETQYFGPGTRLLVL.

The CDR3 DNA is TGTGCCATCAGTGAGTCGTGGACAGGCTCGGTCGAAGGCTACACCTTC. Translation gives CAISESWTGSVEGYTF. This sequence joins TRBV10-3 and TRBJ1-2; 7 nucleotides agree with TRBD1. Trimming took 0 bases from V and 8 from J; bases not matched to a gene: 12. There are 16 residues in the CDR3. Germline V gene lookup returns CDR1 ENHRY and CDR2 SYGVKD.

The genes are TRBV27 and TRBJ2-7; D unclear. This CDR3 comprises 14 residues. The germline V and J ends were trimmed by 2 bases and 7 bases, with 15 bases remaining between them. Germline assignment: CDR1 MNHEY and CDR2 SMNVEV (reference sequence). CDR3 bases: TGTGCCAGCAGTTTACGAAGGGCAGCTTGGGAGCAGTACTTC. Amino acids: CASSLRRAAWEQYF.

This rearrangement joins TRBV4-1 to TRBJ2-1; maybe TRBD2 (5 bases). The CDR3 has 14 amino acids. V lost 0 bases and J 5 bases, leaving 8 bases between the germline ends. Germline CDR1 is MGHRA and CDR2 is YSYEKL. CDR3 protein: CASSQDMGDNEQFF. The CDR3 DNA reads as TGCGCCAGCAGCCAAGATATGGGAGACAATGAGCAGTTCTTC.

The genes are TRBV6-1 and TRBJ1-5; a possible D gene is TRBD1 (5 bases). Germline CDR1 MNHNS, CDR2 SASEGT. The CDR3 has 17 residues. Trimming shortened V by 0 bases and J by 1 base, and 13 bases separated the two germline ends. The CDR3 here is CASSEARPGSSNQPQHF. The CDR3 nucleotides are TGTGCCAGCAGTGAAGCGAGACCAGGGTCAAGCAATCAGCCCCAGCATTTT.

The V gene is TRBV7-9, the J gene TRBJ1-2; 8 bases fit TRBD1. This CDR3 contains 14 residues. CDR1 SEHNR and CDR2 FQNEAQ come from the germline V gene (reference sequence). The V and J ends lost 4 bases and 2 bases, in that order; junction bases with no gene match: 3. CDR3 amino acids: CASSSTGVNYGYTF. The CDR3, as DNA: TGTGCCAGCAGCTCGACAGGGGTGAACTATGGCTACACCTTC.

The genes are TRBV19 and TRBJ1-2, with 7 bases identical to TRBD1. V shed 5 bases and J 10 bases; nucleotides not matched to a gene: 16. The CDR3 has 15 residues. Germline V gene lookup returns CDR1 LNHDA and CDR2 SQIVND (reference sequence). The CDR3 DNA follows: TGTGCCAGTAGTTTAACCTTCGGGACAGCGGTAGACTACACCTTC. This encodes CASSLTFGTAVDYTF.

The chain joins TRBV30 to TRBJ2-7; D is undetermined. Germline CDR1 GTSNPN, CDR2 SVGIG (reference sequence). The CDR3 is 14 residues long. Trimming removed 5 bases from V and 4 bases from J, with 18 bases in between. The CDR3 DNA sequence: TGTGCCTGGCGACCCCGAGTCGGGTTTTACGAGCAGTACTTC. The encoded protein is CAWRPRVGFYEQYF.

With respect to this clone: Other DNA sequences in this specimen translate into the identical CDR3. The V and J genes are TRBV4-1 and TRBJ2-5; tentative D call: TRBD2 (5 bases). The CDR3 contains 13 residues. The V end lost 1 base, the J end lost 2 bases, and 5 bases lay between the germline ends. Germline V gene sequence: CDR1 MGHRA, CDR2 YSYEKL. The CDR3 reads CASSQGGQETQYF. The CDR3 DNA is TGCGCCAGCAGCCAAGGCGGGCAAGAGACCCAGTACTTC.

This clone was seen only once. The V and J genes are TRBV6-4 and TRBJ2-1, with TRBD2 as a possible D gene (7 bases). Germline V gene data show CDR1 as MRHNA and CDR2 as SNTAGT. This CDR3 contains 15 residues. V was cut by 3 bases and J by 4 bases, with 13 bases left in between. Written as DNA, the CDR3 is TGTGCCAGCAGTGATGGGGGGGCCGAATACAATGAGCAGTTCTTC. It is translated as CASSDGGAEYNEQFF.

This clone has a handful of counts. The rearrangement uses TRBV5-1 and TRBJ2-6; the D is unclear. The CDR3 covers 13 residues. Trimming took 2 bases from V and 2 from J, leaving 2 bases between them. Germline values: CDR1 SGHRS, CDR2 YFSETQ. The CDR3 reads CASSLAGANVLTF. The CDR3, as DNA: TGCGCCAGCAGCTTAGCTGGGGCCAACGTCCTGACTTTC.

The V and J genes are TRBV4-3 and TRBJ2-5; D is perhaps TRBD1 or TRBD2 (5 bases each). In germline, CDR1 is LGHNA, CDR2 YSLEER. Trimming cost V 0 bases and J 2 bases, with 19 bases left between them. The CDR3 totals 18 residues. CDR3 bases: TGCGCCAGCAGCCAAGAGGCTAGCTATGGGACCCCTCAAGAGACCCAGTACTTC. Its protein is CASSQEASYGTPQETQYF.

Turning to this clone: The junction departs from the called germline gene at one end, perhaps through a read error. The CDR3, as DNA: TGCAGCGTTGGCGGCTTTACAGGGGATATCGGCAATCAGCCCCGGCATTTT. Encoded protein: CSVGGFTGDIGNQPRHF. The chain joins TRBV29-1 to TRBJ1-5, with 7 nucleotides matching TRBD1. The CDR3 is 17 residues long. Germline CDR1 is SQVTM and CDR2 is ANQGSEA.

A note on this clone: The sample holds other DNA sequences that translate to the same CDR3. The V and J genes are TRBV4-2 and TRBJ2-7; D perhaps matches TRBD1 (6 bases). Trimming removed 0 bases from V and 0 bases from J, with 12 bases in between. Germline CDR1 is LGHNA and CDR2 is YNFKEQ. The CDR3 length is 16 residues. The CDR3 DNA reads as TGTGCCAGCAGCCAAGAGAGTCAGGGGAGCTCCTACGAGCAGTACTTC. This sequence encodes CASSQESQGSSYEQYF.

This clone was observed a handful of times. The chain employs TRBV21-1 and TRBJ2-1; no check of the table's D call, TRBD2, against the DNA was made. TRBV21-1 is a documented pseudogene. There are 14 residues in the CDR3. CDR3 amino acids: CASTGGALYNEQFF. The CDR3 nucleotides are TGTGCCAGCACCGGGGGGGCCCTCTACAATGAGCAGTTCTTC.

CDR3 nucleotide sequence: TGCAGCGTTGAAGATCCCGCGGGGAGCAGTGAAGCTTTCTTT. Protein: CSVEDPAGSSEAFF. The genes are TRBV29-1 and TRBJ1-1; D not resolved. V was pared by 0 bases and J by 7 bases, with 15 bases between. There are 14 residues in the CDR3. Germline V gives CDR1 SQVTM, CDR2 ANQGSEA.